Listed below are T cell receptor beta chains from one sample, sequenced in a study of blood T cell repertoires in COVID-19. Profiling relied on immunoSEQ multiplex PCR, and the TCRdb table lists in-frame clones only, not all of them. The repertoire includes about 89,000 clones, around 90% of them detected once, and about 2.5% sits in the top ten. The specimen was peripheral blood. The receptors come from a human donor with active COVID-19. The donor label of this sample is uncertain. Each CDR3 is given with its conserved first and last residue. Only part of the rows carry a size: once, few, many, or a class if the clone is expanded.

J gene | V gene | clone size | CDR3 protein
TRBJ2-2 | TRBV2 | - | CASSGTRATGELFF
TRBJ1-5 | TRBV5-6 | - | CASSYYNQPQHF
TRBJ1-1 | TRBV3-1/TRBV3-2 | - | CASSLLDRAATEAFF
TRBJ2-7 | TRBV5-1 | few | CASSSGTSGDEQYF
TRBJ1-3 | TRBV5-6 | - | CASSLRQGPISGNTIYF
TRBJ2-1 | TRBV24-1 | - | CATSRTSGDSNEQFF
TRBJ2-1 | TRBV11-2 | - | CASSLTTSLYNEQFF
TRBJ2-7 | TRBV7-3 | - | CASSLGGVVYEQYF
TRBJ1-6 | TRBV11-2 | - | CASSFQAPNSPLHF
TRBJ2-1 | TRBV6-5 | - | CARGGTHVDEQFF
TRBJ1-1 | TRBV4-1 | - | CASSQPGSSPGNPAFF
TRBJ1-6 | TRBV14 | few | CASSHGVGSPLHF
TRBJ2-1 | TRBV5-1 | - | CASSRSTSGGAEGLNEQFF
TRBJ2-2 | TRBV5-1 | - | CASSFRAGELFF
TRBJ1-4 | TRBV5-4 | - | CASSRSGTGDEKLFF
TRBJ2-3 | TRBV6-5 | - | CASTQGDVRTQYF
TRBJ2-5 | TRBV12-5 | - | CASGWGHLQETQYF
TRBJ2-1 | TRBV7-2 | - | CASSPEPGTQRSEQFF
TRBJ2-3 | TRBV5-1 | - | CASSLSNGGADTQYF
TRBJ2-7 | TRBV28 | - | CASSLKAGGAYEQYF
TRBJ2-1 | TRBV11-2 | - | CASSLERSQGAEQFF
TRBJ2-6 | TRBV5-1 | - | CASSIQQSSGANVLTF
TRBJ2-7 | TRBV29-1 | once | CSVWSAGTTYEQYF
TRBJ2-7 | TRBV28 | - | CASSPGVHEQYF
TRBJ1-2 | TRBV28 | - | CASNLEGNRDRANYGYTF
TRBJ1-6 | TRBV5-4 | - | CASSLGQINSPLHF
TRBJ1-6 | TRBV28 | once | CASRGTGGHSPLHF
TRBJ2-5 | TRBV3-1/TRBV3-2 | - | CASSGAHWKETQYF
TRBJ2-3 | TRBV5-4 | - | CASSLNRGLDTDTQYF
TRBJ1-1 | TRBV10-3 | - | CAISEWRETEAFF
TRBJ2-7 | TRBV5-4 | - | CASSLGGTGGAEKYF
TRBJ1-2 | TRBV5-6 | - | CASAPPPPGQLFLYGYTF
TRBJ2-3 | TRBV10-3 | - | CAISESSGGAWPDTQYF
TRBJ2-3 | TRBV7-2 | - | CASSLARGSSGGILADTQYF
TRBJ2-3 | TRBV5-4 | - | CASSKPLDSGAFYTDTQYF
TRBJ1-1 | TRBV5-1 | - | CASSFRQDFRVAEAFF
TRBJ2-5 | TRBV24-1 | - | CATSVAGEETQYF
TRBJ1-4 | TRBV15 | - | CATSRDEGAREKLFF
TRBJ2-3 | TRBV2 | - | CASSDEDSIKASTDTQYF
TRBJ2-5 | TRBV9 | - | CASSVSGERRETQYF
TRBJ1-1 | TRBV4-3 | - | CASSQSAGGSTEAFF
TRBJ2-7 | TRBV5-5 | - | CASSFTGSGEQYF
TRBJ1-6 | TRBV5-6 | - | CASSLTSSPLHF
TRBJ1-4 | TRBV7-9 | - | CASTKMTGTSGGNEKLFF
TRBJ2-5 | TRBV2 | - | CASSDIPGYGQETQYF